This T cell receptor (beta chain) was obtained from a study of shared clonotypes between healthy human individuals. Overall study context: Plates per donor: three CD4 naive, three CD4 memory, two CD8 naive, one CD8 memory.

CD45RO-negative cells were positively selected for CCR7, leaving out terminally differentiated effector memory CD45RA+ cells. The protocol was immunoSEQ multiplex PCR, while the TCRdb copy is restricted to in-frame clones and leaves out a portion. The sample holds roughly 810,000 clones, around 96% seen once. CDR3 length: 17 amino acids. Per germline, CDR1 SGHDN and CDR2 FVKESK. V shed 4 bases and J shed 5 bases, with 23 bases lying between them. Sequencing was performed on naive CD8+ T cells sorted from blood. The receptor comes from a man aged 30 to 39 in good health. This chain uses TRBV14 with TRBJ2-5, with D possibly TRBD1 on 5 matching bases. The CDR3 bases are TGTGCCAGCAGCCTTCCCACAAGACTCGCTAAGGGGGAGACCCAGTACTTC. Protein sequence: CASSLPTRLAKGETQYF.